The 18 T cell receptor beta chains below were found in one sample sequenced in a study of blood T cell repertoires in COVID-19. TCRdb's table, derived via immunoSEQ multiplex PCR, lists solely in-frame clones and lacks some. This repertoire shows around 110,000 clones, under 90% found once; its top ten account for 4% to 5.5%. The sample taken for sequencing was peripheral blood. These receptors all come from a woman in her seventies with acute or convalescent COVID-19.

The rearrangement uses TRBV20-1 and TRBJ2-1, with D tentatively TRBD1 (5 bases). Looked up from germline, CDR1 is DFQATT and CDR2 is SNEGSKA (reference sequence). Trimming left V 4 bases short and J 5 bases short, with 6 bases between. There are 11 residues in the CDR3. Here the CDR3 reads CSATRDNEQFF. The CDR3 bases are TGCAGTGCTACCAGGGACAATGAGCAGTTCTTC.

This clone was seen a single time. CDR3: CASSRSHRNSNQPQHF. For the CDR3, the DNA is TGTGCCAGTAGTCGCTCCCACAGAAATAGCAATCAGCCCCAGCATTTT. The V call is TRBV19, the J call TRBJ1-5; D gene unclear. This CDR3 contains 16 residues. Germline V gene lookup returns CDR1 LNHDA and CDR2 SQIVND (reference sequence). Deletions cut 5 bases from V and 0 bases from J, with 14 bases between.

J is TRBJ1-3 and V is TRBV4-3; 9 bases are a match to TRBD1. The length of the CDR3 is 17 residues. CDR1 and CDR2 (germline): LGHNA, YSLEER. After removal of 2 bases from V and 0 bases from J, the junction contained 5 bases not matched to a gene. CDR3 sequence (DNA): TGCGCCAGCAGCCAATGGACAGGGGCTCTCTCTGGAAACACCATATATTTT. This encodes CASSQWTGALSGNTIYF.

The chain employs TRBV6-2 or TRBV6-3 and TRBJ1-5; D might be TRBD1 (6 bases). Germline CDR1 and CDR2: MNHEY and SVGEGT. V lost 1 base and J lost 4, with 14 bases in between. The CDR3 is 16 residues long. CDR3 region: CASSYLGGRGNQPQHF. The CDR3 DNA reads TGTGCCAGCAGTTACTTAGGCGGCAGGGGTAATCAGCCCCAGCATTTT.

This chain connects TRBV15 to TRBJ2-5; 8 bases fit TRBD2. The CDR3 consists of 16 residues. Germline loops: CDR1 LNHNV, CDR2 YYDKDF (reference sequence). With V trimmed by 7 bases and J by 5 bases, 15 bases remained unmatched. The CDR3 sequence is CATKVSSGGPGETQYF. The CDR3 DNA follows: TGTGCCACCAAAGTTTCGTCGGGGGGGCCTGGGGAGACCCAGTACTTC.

V is TRBV9 and J is TRBJ2-7, with TRBD2 identical over 14 bases. The germline CDR1 and CDR2 sequences are SGDLS and YYNGEE. With V trimmed by 4 bases and J by 7 bases, 7 bases remained unmatched. The CDR3 spans 15 residues. The CDR3 DNA sequence: TGTGCCAGCAGCCCAGGACTAGCGGGGGGCCCGGAGCAGTACTTC. Residues: CASSPGLAGGPEQYF.

The chain uses TRBV6-1 and TRBJ2-7, with D perhaps matching TRBD1 (5 bases). The CDR3 is made up of 15 amino acids. CDR1 and CDR2 (germline): MNHNS, SASEGT. Trimming removed 1 base at V and 3 bases at J, with 13 bases between. Written as DNA, the CDR3 is TGTGCCAGCAGTGAAGAGAGACAGAGCTACTACGAGCAGTACGTC. Encoded protein: CASSEERQSYYEQYV.

This clone has a handful of counts. The V call is TRBV19, the J call TRBJ2-6, with a possible D match to TRBD1 (5 bases). Deletions cut 5 bases from V and 1 base from J, with 6 bases between. CDR3 length: 14 residues. CDR1 and CDR2 (germline): LNHDA, SQIVND (reference sequence). DNA for the CDR3: TGTGCCAGTAGTCCAGGGTCTGGGGCCAACGTCCTGACTTTC. It encodes CASSPGSGANVLTF.

This chain joins TRBV11-2 and TRBJ2-3; 8 nucleotides align to TRBD2. Looked up from germline, CDR1 is SGHAT and CDR2 is FQNNGV. Losses at the gene ends were 5 bases for V and 4 bases for J; bases not matched to a gene: 8. The CDR3 contains 15 residues. The CDR3 spells CASSHSGGYADTQYF. For the CDR3, the DNA is TGTGCCAGCAGCCACAGCGGGGGTTATGCAGATACGCAGTATTTT.

The CDR3 nucleotides read TGCGCCAGCAGCGTGGGGGTGGCGGACTATGGCTACACCTTC. Translation: CASSVGVADYGYTF. The chain joins TRBV5-1 to TRBJ1-2; tentative D call: TRBD1 (5 bases). Germline CDR1 and CDR2: SGHRS and YFSETQ. The CDR3 has 14 residues. Trimming shortened V by 4 bases and J by 3 bases, and 13 bases separated the two germline ends.

The J gene is TRBJ1-1, the V gene TRBV5-4; maybe TRBD1 (6 bases). Germline lookup yields CDR1 SGHNT and CDR2 YYREEE (reference sequence). This CDR3 comprises 12 residues. V gave up 0 bases and J gave up 12 bases, with 12 bases separating them. CDR3 nucleotide sequence: TGTGCCAGCAGCTTGGAAAGGGGGTTGCCTTTCTTT. Protein sequence: CASSLERGLPFF.

V usage is TRBV27 and J usage is TRBJ2-1; maybe TRBD2 (5 bases). Trimming took off 7 bases at V and 8 bases at J, with 15 bases between the two ends. CDR1 is MNHEY, CDR2 SMNVEV, per germline (reference sequence). This CDR3 comprises 13 residues. CDR3 in amino acids: CASNRGSSHEQFF. CDR3 coding DNA: TGTGCCAGCAACCGGGGAAGTTCGCATGAGCAGTTCTTC.

J is TRBJ2-5 and V is TRBV3-1 (or the pseudogene TRBV3-2); weak D call: TRBD1 (5 bases). V dropped 0 bases and J dropped 4 bases, with 12 bases sitting between them. Germline assignment: CDR1 LGHDT and CDR2 YNNKEL (reference sequence). The CDR3 sequence is 15 residues long. The CDR3 here is CASSQDPGPRETQYF. CDR3 DNA sequence: TGTGCCAGCAGCCAAGACCCAGGGCCCAGAGAGACCCAGTACTTC.

A few counts support this clone. This chain uses TRBV6-5 with TRBJ2-2; 10 nucleotides match TRBD1. Unmatched junction bases numbered 3, after V lost 2 bases and J lost 6 bases. This CDR3 region has 15 residues. Germline CDR1 and CDR2: MNHEY and SVGAGI. DNA for the CDR3: TGTGCCAGCAGTTACGTAGGGACAGGGGCCGGGGAGCTGTTTTTT. This encodes CASSYVGTGAGELFF.

The chain links TRBV30 to TRBJ1-1; TRBD1 might be the D (5 bases). CDR1 is GTSNPN, CDR2 SVGIG, per germline (reference sequence). The V end was cut by 4 bases, the J end by 0 bases, with 6 bases between. The CDR3 extends over 12 amino acids. The CDR3, as DNA: TGTGCCTGGACAGGGATGAACACTGAAGCTTTCTTT. This encodes CAWTGMNTEAFF.

This sequence joins TRBV30 and TRBJ2-7; weak D call: TRBD1 (5 bases). The CDR3 consists of 13 residues. Per the germline V gene, CDR1 is GTSNPN and CDR2 is SVGIG (reference sequence). Trimming removed 4 bases at V and 4 bases at J, with 14 bases between. The CDR3 region is CAWKGRAGYEQYF. The CDR3 coding sequence is TGTGCCTGGAAGGGCAGGGCCGGGTACGAGCAGTACTTC.

In this sample, this clone turned up once. The chain is built from TRBV7-8 and TRBJ1-3, with D uncertain. Germline CDR1 is SGHVS and CDR2 is FQNEAQ. Trimming removed 5 bases at V and 0 bases at J, with 14 bases between. The CDR3 is 16 residues long. The CDR3 DNA is TGTGCCAGCAGCACAGCCGGGGTGATCTCTGGAAACACCATATATTTT. The encoded protein is CASSTAGVISGNTIYF.

This clone was picked up one time. V is TRBV7-6 and J is TRBJ1-1; 9 nucleotides agree with TRBD1. CDR1 SGHVS and CDR2 FNYEAQ come from the germline V gene. The CDR3 is made up of 15 amino acids. Trimming at V came to 2 bases and at J to 7 bases, leaving 8 bases not matched to a gene. DNA for the CDR3: TGTGCCAGCAGCTTAACAGGGGGCATCTTAGGTGAAGCTTTCTTT. Protein: CASSLTGGILGEAFF.